This T cell receptor (beta chain) was obtained from a study of blood T cell repertoires in COVID-19. In its sample, this clone was seen once. There are 12 residues in the CDR3. Trimming pared 3 bases from V and 1 base from J, leaving 3 bases between. The germline gives CDR1 SGHNT, CDR2 YENEEA. Profiled with immunoSEQ multiplex PCR; TCRdb holds only in-frame clones, not every one. The sample has around 300,000 clones; about 89% are singletons. The TCR originated in a woman in her 30s who had recovered from COVID-19. Material: PBMCs or T cells enriched from blood (not recorded which). This sequence joins TRBV11-3 and TRBJ1-1; no reliable D call. This chain's CDR3 is CASSFRNTEAFF. Written as DNA, the CDR3 is TGTGCCAGCAGCTTCAGGAACACTGAAGCTTTCTTT.